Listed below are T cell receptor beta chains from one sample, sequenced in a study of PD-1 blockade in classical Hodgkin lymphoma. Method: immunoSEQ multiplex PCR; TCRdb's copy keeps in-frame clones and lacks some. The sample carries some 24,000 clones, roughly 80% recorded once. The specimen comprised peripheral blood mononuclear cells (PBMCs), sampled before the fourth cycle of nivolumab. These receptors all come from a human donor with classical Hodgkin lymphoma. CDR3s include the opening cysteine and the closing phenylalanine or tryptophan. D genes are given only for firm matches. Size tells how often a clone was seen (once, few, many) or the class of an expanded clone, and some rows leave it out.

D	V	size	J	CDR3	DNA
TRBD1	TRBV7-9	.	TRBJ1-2	CASSGSDRLLEGYTF	TGTGCCAGCAGCGGATCGGACAGGCTTTTGGAAGGCTACACCTTC
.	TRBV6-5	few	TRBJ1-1	CASSRHRDTNTEAFF	TGTGCCAGCAGTCGGCACAGGGATACGAACACTGAAGCTTTCTTT
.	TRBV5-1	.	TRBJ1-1	CASSPLWVGDTEAFF	TGCGCCAGCAGCCCTCTCTGGGTAGGGGACACTGAAGCTTTCTTT
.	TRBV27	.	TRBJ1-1	CASSFSRVRAEAFF	TGTGCCAGCAGTTTTTCCAGGGTAAGGGCTGAAGCTTTCTTT
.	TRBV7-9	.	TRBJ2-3	CASSFDSTDTQYF	TGTGCCAGCAGCTTTGACAGCACAGATACGCAGTATTTT
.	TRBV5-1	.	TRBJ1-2	CASSLAGGNYGYTF	TGCGCCAGCAGCTTGGCCGGCGGGAACTATGGCTACACCTTC
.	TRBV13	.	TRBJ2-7	CASSKSRYYEQYF	TGTGCCAGCAGCAAATCACGGTACTACGAGCAGTACTTC
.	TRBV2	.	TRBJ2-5	CASSPSVFQETQYF	TGTGCCAGCAGTCCGTCGGTGTTCCAAGAGACCCAGTACTTC
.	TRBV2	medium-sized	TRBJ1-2	CASRGAGSYDYGYTF	TGTGCCAGCAGGGGGGCCGGTAGCTATGACTATGGCTACACCTTC
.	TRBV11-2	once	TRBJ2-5	CASSLYPEGHQIQETQYF	TGTGCCAGCAGCCTATATCCGGAGGGCCATCAGATCCAAGAGACCCAGTACTTC
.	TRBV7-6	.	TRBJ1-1	CASSLGTENTEAFF	TGTGCCAGCAGCTTGGGGACCGAGAACACTGAAGCTTTCTTT
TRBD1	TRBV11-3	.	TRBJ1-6	CASSLVAGGNSPLHF	TGTGCCAGCAGCTTAGTTGCAGGGGGCAATTCACCCCTCCACTTT
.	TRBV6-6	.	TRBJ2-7	CASRVAYEQYF	TGTGCCAGCAGAGTGGCCTACGAGCAGTACTTC
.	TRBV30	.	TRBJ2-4	CAWSPGGSKNIQYF	TGTGCCTGGTCCCCAGGGGGGAGCAAAAACATTCAGTACTTC
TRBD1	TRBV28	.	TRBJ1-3	CASSSPRQGVRITASIYF	TGTGCCAGCAGTTCACCCCGCCAGGGGGTGAGGATTACGGCGTCCATATATTTT
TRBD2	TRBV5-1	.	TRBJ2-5	CASSLTSGGETQYF	TGCGCCAGCAGCCTGACTAGCGGGGGGGAGACCCAGTACTTC
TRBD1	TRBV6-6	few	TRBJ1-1	CASSSSGGRTEAFF	TGTGCCAGCAGTTCGTCAGGGGGTCGAACTGAAGCTTTCTTT
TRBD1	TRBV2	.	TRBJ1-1	CASSEAPWTGEAFF	TGTGCCAGCAGTGAAGCGCCCTGGACAGGAGAAGCTTTCTTT